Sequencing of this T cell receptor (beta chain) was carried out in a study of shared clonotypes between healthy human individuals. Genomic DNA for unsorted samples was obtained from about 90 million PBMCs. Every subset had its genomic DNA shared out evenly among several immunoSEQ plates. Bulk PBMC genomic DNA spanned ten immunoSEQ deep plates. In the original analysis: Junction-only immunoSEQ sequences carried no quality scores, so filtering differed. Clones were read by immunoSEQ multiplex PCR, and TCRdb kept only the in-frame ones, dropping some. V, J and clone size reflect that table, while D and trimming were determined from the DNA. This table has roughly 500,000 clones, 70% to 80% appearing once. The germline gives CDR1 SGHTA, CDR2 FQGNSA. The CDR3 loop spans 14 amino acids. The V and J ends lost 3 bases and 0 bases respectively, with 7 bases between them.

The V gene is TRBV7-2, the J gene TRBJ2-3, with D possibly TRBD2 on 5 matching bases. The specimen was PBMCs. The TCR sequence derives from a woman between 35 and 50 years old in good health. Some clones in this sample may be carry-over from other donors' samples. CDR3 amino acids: CASSFRTSTDTQYF. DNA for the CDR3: TGTGCCAGCAGCTTCAGGACTAGCACAGATACGCAGTATTTT.